These 29 T cell receptor beta chains were all obtained from the same sample, sequenced in a study of identical twins. Via MiXCR, TCRdb re-called the 5' RACE reads, giving one row per CDR3 protein. The data hold 1.5 million to 2 million distinct CDR3 sequences, with about 31% observed a single time. The sequencing input was cord blood. The receptors were gathered from a newborn girl in good health.

The rearrangement joins TRBV20-1 to TRBJ2-1; 8 nucleotides align to TRBD2. Losses at the gene ends were 4 bases for V and 4 bases for J; bases not matched to a gene: 9. The CDR3 runs to 15 residues. Germline values: CDR1 DFQATT, CDR2 SNEGSKA (reference sequence). CDR3 sequence: CSAIPASGPYNEQFF. DNA of the CDR3: TGCAGTGCTATCCCTGCTAGCGGGCCATACAATGAGCAGTTCTTC.

CDR3 in DNA: TGTGCCAGCAGCTCCGGAGGAAACACCATATATTTT. As protein: CASSSGGNTIYF. J is TRBJ1-3 and V is TRBV7-2; the D is unclear. Per the germline V gene, CDR1 is SGHTA and CDR2 is FQGNSA. Trimming stripped 4 bases from V and 4 bases from J, with 5 bases between. The CDR3 consists of 12 residues.

The gene calls are TRBV7-2 and TRBJ1-1; possibly TRBD1 for D (5 bases). Trimming shortened V by 0 bases and J by 0 bases, and 8 bases separated the two germline ends. This CDR3 spans 15 amino acids. Germline CDR1 reads SGHTA; CDR2 reads FQGNSA. The DNA for the CDR3 is TGTGCCAGCAGCTTAGCGGCGACAGTGAACACTGAAGCTTTCTTT. Translated: CASSLAATVNTEAFF.

V gene TRBV11-2 combines with J gene TRBJ2-7, with D possibly TRBD1 on 8 matching bases. V lost 5 bases to trimming and J lost 4 bases, with 30 bases between them. The CDR3 length is 19 residues. Germline V gene data show CDR1 as SGHAT and CDR2 as FQNNGV. The CDR3, as DNA: TGTGCCAGCAGCCGACAGGGGCGTGGGGCGCGGGAGCGGCCATACGAGCAGTACTTC. Translation gives CASSRQGRGARERPYEQYF.

The chain has TRBV12-3 or TRBV12-4 and TRBJ1-5; the D is unclear. V gave up 1 base and J gave up 6 bases, with 10 bases separating them. The CDR3 totals 14 residues. CDR3 coding DNA: TGTGCCAGCAGTTTAGGCCCGGGTAGTCAGCCCCAGCATTTT. Protein sequence: CASSLGPGSQPQHF.

This rearrangement joins TRBV4-1 to TRBJ2-2; 8 positions agree with TRBD2. Germline CDR1 is MGHRA and CDR2 is YSYEKL. The J segment lost 3 bases and the V segment lost 7 bases, leaving 19 bases of the junction unmatched. The CDR3 totals 19 residues. The CDR3 sequence: CASNPLYLQREKDTGELFF. In nucleotides, the CDR3 is TGCGCCAGCAACCCCCTGTATCTACAGCGGGAGAAAGACACCGGGGAGCTGTTTTTT.

This chain links TRBV21-1 with TRBJ2-3; TRBD1 is the table's D call and was not checked against the DNA. TRBV21-1 is a pseudogene segment. The CDR3 runs 20 residues. CDR3 amino acids: CASSEGGRTTQGSSTDTQYF. The CDR3 DNA reads TGTGCCAGCAGCGAAGGGGGCAGAACCACGCAAGGGTCTAGCACAGATACGCAGTATTTT.

The chain couples TRBV6-1 to TRBJ2-7; D is perhaps TRBD1 (6 bases). This CDR3 has 15 residues. The germline V and J ends were trimmed by 4 bases and 2 bases, with 15 bases remaining between them. The germline CDR1 and CDR2 sequences are MNHNS and SASEGT. The CDR3 is CASSVIQDRPYEQYF. In DNA, the CDR3 is TGTGCCAGCAGTGTGATTCAGGACAGACCCTACGAGCAGTACTTC.

J is TRBJ2-3 and V is TRBV5-1; 7 positions agree with TRBD1. The V gene end was trimmed by 3 bases and the J gene end by 5 bases; junction bases not matched to a gene: 6. The germline gives CDR1 SGHRS, CDR2 YFSETQ. The CDR3 extends over 14 amino acids. The CDR3 loop is CASSSTYRGDTQYF. Written as DNA, the CDR3 is TGCGCCAGCAGCTCTACCTACAGGGGAGATACGCAGTATTTT.

On this clonotype itself: The junction and the germline gene differ at one end; a read error may be behind it. The chain links TRBV24-1 to TRBJ2-1; the match to TRBD1 covers 7 bases. CDR1 is KGHDR, CDR2 SFDVKD, per germline. CDR3 length: 15 amino acids. The CDR3 DNA is TGTGCCACCAGTGATTGGGACAGCCTAAACAACGAGCAGTTCTTC. The encoded protein is CATSDWDSLNNEQFF.

The CDR3 sequence is CASSLEWGAYEQYF. CDR3 DNA: TGTGCCAGCAGCTTGGAATGGGGGGCCTACGAGCAGTACTTC. The gene calls are TRBV5-8 and TRBJ2-7, with D perhaps TRBD2 (6 bases). Germline loops: CDR1 SGHTS, CDR2 YDEGEE. Deletions cut 0 bases from V and 2 bases from J, with 9 bases between. CDR3 length: 14 residues.

This clonotype was counted a few times. V usage is TRBV15 and J usage is TRBJ2-3; TRBD2 agrees at 9 bases. Germline loops: CDR1 LNHNV, CDR2 YYDKDF (reference sequence). The trim removed 1 base at V and 2 bases at J, leaving 7 bases unmatched. CDR3 size: 17 residues. DNA of the CDR3: TGTGCCACCAGCAGAGCTAGACTAGCGGTAAACACAGATACGCAGTATTTT. This sequence encodes CATSRARLAVNTDTQYF.

In its sample, this clonotype was seen a few times. Mismatch with germline at one junction end may stem from a read error. The V and J genes are TRBV7-6 and TRBJ2-5, with D perhaps TRBD1 or TRBD2 (6 bases each). Matching the DNA end better, TRBJ2-7 makes the J call doubtful. Per germline, CDR1 SGHVS and CDR2 FNYEAQ. The CDR3 covers 17 residues. CDR3 coding DNA: TGTGCCGGCAGCTTAGCCCCACCTGAGGGGGGCATCTACGAGCAGTACTTC. Translated, it gives CAGSLAPPEGGIYEQYF.

The chain joins TRBV6-5 to TRBJ1-6; D is ambiguous. The length of the CDR3 is 16 residues. V shed 0 bases and J shed 10 bases, with 16 bases lying between them. Looked up from germline, CDR1 is MNHEY and CDR2 is SVGAGI. The CDR3 DNA is TGTGCCAGCAGTTACTCGAGGGCCCAACCTGGGTCACCCCTCCACTTT. Its translation is CASSYSRAQPGSPLHF.

This clonotype was observed many times. J is TRBJ1-2 and V is TRBV7-2; 8 nucleotides align to TRBD1. Germline V lookup: CDR1 SGHTA, CDR2 FQGNSA. Trimming took 1 base from V and 4 from J; bases not matched to a gene: 5. CDR3 size: 15 residues. DNA of the CDR3: TGTGCCAGCAGCTTAGGGACAGGGTCAGGCTATGGCTACACCTTC. This sequence encodes CASSLGTGSGYGYTF.

The J gene is TRBJ2-7, the V gene TRBV5-1; D is unresolved. The CDR3 extends over 12 amino acids. Trimming cost V 1 base and J 7 bases, with 9 bases left between them. Germline CDR1 reads SGHRS; CDR2 reads YFSETQ. This chain's CDR3 is CASSLRSNEQYF. DNA of the CDR3: TGCGCCAGCAGCTTGCGTAGTAATGAGCAGTACTTC. The full variable domain, rest sourced from reference TRBV5-1 and TRBJ2-7, is KAGVTQTPRYLIKTRGQQVTLSCSPISGHRSVSWYQQTPGQGLQFLFEYFSETQRNKGNFPGRFSGRQFSNSRSEMNVSTLELGDSALYLCASSLRSNEQYFGPGTRLTVT.

The rearrangement uses TRBV7-9 and TRBJ2-7, with 7 nucleotides matching TRBD2. This CDR3 is built from 16 residues. The V segment lost 5 bases and the J segment 0 bases; nucleotides outside the gene matches: 10. The germline gives CDR1 SEHNR, CDR2 FQNEAQ (reference sequence). The CDR3 nucleotides read TGTGCCAGCAGCCCCCTGGGGAGGGAAGACTCCTACGAGCAGTACTTC. Protein: CASSPLGREDSYEQYF.

This chain joins TRBV4-2 and TRBJ2-1; 10 bases are a match to TRBD2. This CDR3 has 16 residues. Trimming took 2 bases from V and 5 from J; bases not matched to a gene: 6. CDR1 is LGHNA and CDR2 is YNFKEQ in the germline V gene. Here the CDR3 DNA reads TGTGCCAGCAGCCAATCTGGACTAGCGGCAAACAATGAGCAGTTCTTC. Translating gives CASSQSGLAANNEQFF.

This clonotype was observed at least ten times. The chain is built from TRBV6-2 or TRBV6-3 and TRBJ2-1, with D possibly matching TRBD2 (6 bases). Germline-derived CDR1 and CDR2 are MNHEY and SVGEGT. V was clipped by 4 bases and J by 4 bases, with 11 bases between them. This CDR3 spans 14 amino acids. The CDR3 sequence is CASSSLRGYNEQFF. CDR3 sequence (DNA): TGTGCCAGCAGTTCCCTTCGGGGGTACAATGAGCAGTTCTTC.

This chain links TRBV20-1 with TRBJ1-1; 9 bases line up with TRBD1. Germline CDR1 reads DFQATT; CDR2 reads SNEGSKA (reference sequence). This CDR3 is built from 15 residues. V was pared by 6 bases and J by 0 bases, with 8 bases of the junction left unmatched. CDR3 amino acids: CSAPRQGGMNTEAFF. DNA for the CDR3: TGCAGTGCACCCAGACAGGGGGGGATGAACACTGAAGCTTTCTTT.

This clonotype occurred a few times. For the CDR3, the DNA is TGTGCCAGCAGCCAAGAGAGGAGGGCGGGATGGGCCAAAAACATTCAGTACTTC. Protein: CASSQERRAGWAKNIQYF. This chain joins TRBV4-2 and TRBJ2-4, with D maybe TRBD2 (6 bases). V dropped 0 bases and J dropped 1 base, with 16 bases sitting between them. CDR3 length: 18 amino acids. Germline V gene data show CDR1 as LGHNA and CDR2 as YNFKEQ.

There are a few counts of this clonotype. This chain connects TRBV20-1 to TRBJ2-5, with 9 bases aligning to TRBD2. Unmatched junction bases numbered 19, after V lost 0 bases and J lost 5 bases. This CDR3 is 19 amino acids long. CDR1 and CDR2 from the germline V gene are DFQATT and SNEGSKA (reference sequence). The CDR3 DNA follows: TGCAGTGCTAGAGATTTTCCCTACCTAACTAGCGGGCCTTTCGAGACCCAGTACTTC. Translation: CSARDFPYLTSGPFETQYF.

About this clonotype itself: A read error may be the cause here, since a much bigger clone is one base away. The gene calls are TRBV29-1 and TRBJ2-1; D unclear. V dropped 1 base and J dropped 8 bases, with 12 bases sitting between them. Per the germline V gene, CDR1 is SQVTM and CDR2 is ANQGSEA. The CDR3 runs to 13 residues. The CDR3 region is CSVEGGVHDEQFF. The CDR3 DNA reads as TGCAGCGTTGAAGGTGGGGTCCACGATGAGCAGTTCTTC.

The chain combines TRBV6-1 with TRBJ1-5; D is unclear. Germline assignment: CDR1 MNHNS and CDR2 SASEGT. The CDR3 is 16 residues long. The germline V and J ends were trimmed by 6 bases and 2 bases, with 17 bases remaining between them. The CDR3 here is CASSHGTSGGNQPQHF. The CDR3 nucleotides read TGTGCCAGCAGCCACGGAACTAGTGGGGGCAATCAGCCCCAGCATTTT.

About this clonotype itself: Possible read error: a much larger clone is one base away. The chain is built from TRBV10-3 and TRBJ1-2; 9 bases match TRBD1. Per the germline V gene, CDR1 is ENHRY and CDR2 is SYGVKD. The CDR3 runs 13 residues. This CDR3 reads CAISGDRAYGHTF. In DNA, the CDR3 is TGTGCCATCAGTGGGGACAGGGCCTATGGCCACACCTTC.

This clonotype was picked up a small number of times. The chain couples TRBV11-1 to TRBJ1-2; maybe TRBD1 (6 bases). V lost 5 bases and J 6 bases, leaving 10 bases between the germline ends. The length of the CDR3 is 12 residues. Per the germline V gene, CDR1 is SGHAT and CDR2 is FQDESV (reference sequence). This CDR3 is CASSPGAHGYTF. CDR3 bases: TGTGCCAGCAGCCCAGGGGCCCATGGCTACACCTTC.

This clonotype was seen more than once but under ten times. The chain joins TRBV20-1 to TRBJ1-1; D uncertain. Trimming stripped 4 bases from V and 4 bases from J, with 13 bases between. Germline assignment: CDR1 DFQATT and CDR2 SNEGSKA (reference sequence). CDR3 length: 13 amino acids. The CDR3 sequence: CSATPRRATEAFF. DNA for the CDR3: TGCAGTGCTACCCCTCGGAGGGCCACTGAAGCTTTCTTT.

This clonotype was observed a few times. The chain is built from TRBV20-1 and TRBJ2-3; 8 bases agree with TRBD1. The CDR3 extends over 14 amino acids. From germline, CDR1 is DFQATT and CDR2 SNEGSKA (reference sequence). Trimming at V came to 3 bases and at J to 2 bases, leaving 4 bases not matched to a gene. CDR3 sequence reads: CSARRTGNTDTQYF. The CDR3 DNA reads TGCAGTGCTAGGCGGACAGGGAACACAGATACGCAGTATTTT.

This clonotype appeared a few times. CDR3 sequence: CASSVGRDEPTYEQYF. The CDR3 DNA follows: TGTGCCAGCAGCGTTGGAAGGGACGAACCCACCTACGAGCAGTACTTC. The chain employs TRBV9 and TRBJ2-7, with D possibly being TRBD1 or TRBD2 (5 bases each). CDR3 size: 16 residues. V lost 2 bases and J 2 bases, leaving 17 bases between the germline ends. Germline loops: CDR1 SGDLS, CDR2 YYNGEE.